This entry is about one T cell receptor beta chain. These data originate in a study of cytomegalovirus exposure and HLA in healthy donors. The germline V gene encodes CDR1 KGHSH and CDR2 LQKENI. Losses at the gene ends were 2 bases for V and 2 bases for J; bases not matched to a gene: 11. The CDR3 sequence is 19 residues long. PCR was performed using 60 Vbeta and 13 Jbeta primers. Measured with immunoSEQ multiplex PCR; TCRdb has only the in-frame clones, and not every one. The data show about 120,000 clones, more than 65% seen once. This sequence was found in a human donor in good health. This chain connects TRBV18 to TRBJ2-5, with TRBD2 matching over 13 bases. The sequencing sample was made of PBMCs. CDR3 protein: CASSPKVIVGLAGQETQYF. The CDR3 coding sequence is TGTGCCAGCTCACCAAAAGTAATTGTGGGACTAGCGGGGCAAGAGACCCAGTACTTC.